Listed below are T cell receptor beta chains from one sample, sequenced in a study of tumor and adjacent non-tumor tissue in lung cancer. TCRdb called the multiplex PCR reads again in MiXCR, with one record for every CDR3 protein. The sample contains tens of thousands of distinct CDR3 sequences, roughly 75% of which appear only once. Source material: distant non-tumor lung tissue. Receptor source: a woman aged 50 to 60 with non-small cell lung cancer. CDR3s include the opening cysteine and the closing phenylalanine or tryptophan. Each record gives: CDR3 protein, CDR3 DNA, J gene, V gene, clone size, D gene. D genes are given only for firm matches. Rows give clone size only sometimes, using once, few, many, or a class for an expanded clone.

cdr3_aa: CASSDWHTYEQYF; cdr3_nt: TGTGCCAGTAGCGACTGGCATACCTACGAGCAGTACTTC; j_call: TRBJ2-7; v_call: TRBV5-6; clone_size: -; d_call: -
cdr3_aa: CARSLDLQGWKFF; cdr3_nt: TGTGCCCGCAGCTTAGATCTTCAGGGATGGAAGTTCTTC; j_call: TRBJ2-1; v_call: TRBV11-2; clone_size: -; d_call: -
cdr3_aa: CGSSQGCRGEERETQYF; cdr3_nt: TGCGGCAGCAGCCAAGGTTGCAGGGGAGAGGAAAGAGAGACCCAGTACTTC; j_call: TRBJ2-5; v_call: TRBV4-1; clone_size: -; d_call: -
cdr3_aa: CCASVGQEGMETQYF; cdr3_nt: TGTTGTGCCAGTGTCGGACAGGAGGGAATGGAGACCCAGTACTTC; j_call: TRBJ2-5; v_call: TRBV20-1; clone_size: -; d_call: -
cdr3_aa: CANYLWDYRNTWELFF; cdr3_nt: TGTGCCAACTATTTGTGGGACTACCGGAACACCTGGGAGCTGTTTTTT; j_call: TRBJ2-2; v_call: TRBV6-6; clone_size: once; d_call: TRBD2
cdr3_aa: CANSLATGTDMQYF; cdr3_nt: TGTGCCAACAGCTTAGCAACCGGGACAGATATGCAGTATTTT; j_call: TRBJ2-3; v_call: TRBV11-1; clone_size: -; d_call: TRBD1
cdr3_aa: CASSRSSGSILGYERYF; cdr3_nt: TGTGCCAGCAGCCGATCTAGCGGGAGTATCCTAGGTTACGAACGGTACTTC; j_call: TRBJ2-7; v_call: TRBV11-2; clone_size: -; d_call: TRBD2
cdr3_aa: CAIRTRLGTGNTGELFF; cdr3_nt: TGTGCCATCAGAACAAGACTGGGGACAGGGAACACCGGGGAGCTGTTTTTT; j_call: TRBJ2-2; v_call: TRBV6-5; clone_size: -; d_call: TRBD1
cdr3_aa: CASSQGGLAKNIQYF; cdr3_nt: TGCGCCAGCAGCCAAGGGGGGCTAGCCAAAAACATTCAGTACTTC; j_call: TRBJ2-4; v_call: TRBV4-1; clone_size: many; d_call: -
cdr3_aa: CASSPGLKGPHEQYF; cdr3_nt: TGCGCCAGCAGCCCGGGGCTCAAGGGCCCTCACGAGCAGTACTTC; j_call: TRBJ2-7; v_call: TRBV5-1; clone_size: -; d_call: -
cdr3_aa: CAGRPGGTNNEQFF; cdr3_nt: TGTGCAGGCAGGCCGGGAGGTACTAACAATGAGCAGTTCTTC; j_call: TRBJ2-1; v_call: TRBV6-2/TRBV6-3; clone_size: few; d_call: TRBD2
cdr3_aa: CSVNPLAYRGTEAFF; cdr3_nt: TGCAGCGTTAATCCCCTGGCGTATCGGGGGACTGAAGCTTTCTTT; j_call: TRBJ1-1; v_call: TRBV29-1; clone_size: many; d_call: -
cdr3_aa: CSAGLAGYSYNEQFF; cdr3_nt: TGCAGTGCCGGACTAGCGGGGTACTCCTACAATGAGCAGTTCTTC; j_call: TRBJ2-1; v_call: TRBV20-1; clone_size: many; d_call: TRBD2
cdr3_aa: CRVAPVLTLSNEQFF; cdr3_nt: TGTAGAGTTGCACCCGTGCTGACATTAAGCAATGAGCAGTTCTTC; j_call: TRBJ2-1; v_call: TRBV29-1; clone_size: -; d_call: -
cdr3_aa: CSVQRSGQGGEVQYF; cdr3_nt: TGCAGCGTACAACGATCGGGACAGGGAGGTGAGGTTCAGTACTTC; j_call: TRBJ2-4; v_call: TRBV29-1; clone_size: -; d_call: TRBD1
cdr3_aa: CSDEGTWGGTDTQYF; cdr3_nt: TGCAGCGATGAAGGGACTTGGGGTGGCACTGATACGCAGTATTTT; j_call: TRBJ2-3; v_call: TRBV29-1; clone_size: -; d_call: -
cdr3_aa: CASSYLELAPSYEQYF; cdr3_nt: TGTGCCAGCAGTTATCTTGAACTAGCGCCTTCCTACGAGCAGTACTTC; j_call: TRBJ2-7; v_call: TRBV6-2/TRBV6-3; clone_size: many; d_call: TRBD2
cdr3_aa: CASSIGGRRISIGELFF; cdr3_nt: TGTGCCAGCAGCATTGGGGGAAGGAGAATTTCCATCGGGGAGCTGTTTTTT; j_call: TRBJ2-2; v_call: TRBV11-2; clone_size: -; d_call: -
cdr3_aa: CASCYAGTRKNIQYF; cdr3_nt: TGTGCCAGCTGTTATGCCGGGACCAGAAAAAACATTCAGTACTTC; j_call: TRBJ2-4; v_call: TRBV5-8; clone_size: -; d_call: -
cdr3_aa: CASSLYGYSSLPLYKGQFF; cdr3_nt: TGCGCCAGCAGCTTGTATGGTTACTCATCACTTCCACTCTACAAAGGGCAGTTCTTC; j_call: TRBJ2-1; v_call: TRBV5-1; clone_size: -; d_call: -
cdr3_aa: CANSLNSYNEHFF; cdr3_nt: TGTGCCAACAGCTTAAACAGCTACAATGAGCACTTCTTC; j_call: TRBJ2-1; v_call: TRBV11-3; clone_size: once; d_call: -
cdr3_aa: CTSSESTGWKPQHF; cdr3_nt: TGTACCAGCAGTGAATCGACAGGGTGGAAGCCCCAGCATTTT; j_call: TRBJ1-5; v_call: TRBV2; clone_size: -; d_call: TRBD1
cdr3_aa: CASSFDRLGLAVYNEQFF; cdr3_nt: TGTGCCAGCAGTTTTGATCGTTTGGGACTAGCAGTCTACAATGAGCAGTTCTTC; j_call: TRBJ2-1; v_call: TRBV28; clone_size: many; d_call: TRBD2
cdr3_aa: CASKRPQGTQYF; cdr3_nt: TGTGCCAGCAAGCGGCCCCAGGGTACGCAGTATTTT; j_call: TRBJ2-3; v_call: TRBV7-2; clone_size: -; d_call: -
cdr3_aa: CSAKEGARTETFF; cdr3_nt: TGCAGTGCTAAAGAGGGGGCACGGACTGAAACTTTCTTT; j_call: TRBJ1-1; v_call: TRBV20-1; clone_size: -; d_call: TRBD1
cdr3_aa: CASSSGDSGRADKQYF; cdr3_nt: TGTGCCAGCAGCTCAGGAGATAGCGGGAGGGCAGATAAGCAGTATTTT; j_call: TRBJ2-3; v_call: TRBV13; clone_size: -; d_call: TRBD2
cdr3_aa: CASSRTLGGNTIYF; cdr3_nt: TGTGCCAGCAGTCGGACTCTCGGTGGAAACACCATATATTTT; j_call: TRBJ1-3; v_call: TRBV12-3/TRBV12-4; clone_size: -; d_call: -
cdr3_aa: CASSLGGVLGCEQFF; cdr3_nt: TGTGCTAGCAGCTTAGGAGGTGTGCTCGGGTGTGAGCAGTTCTTC; j_call: TRBJ2-1; v_call: TRBV11-3; clone_size: -; d_call: -
cdr3_aa: CAISESLAGGPDEQYF; cdr3_nt: TGTGCCATCAGTGAGTCGCTAGCGGGAGGGCCAGACGAGCAGTACTTC; j_call: TRBJ2-7; v_call: TRBV10-3; clone_size: many; d_call: TRBD2
cdr3_aa: CARSFPRVDEQFF; cdr3_nt: TGTGCCAGAAGTTTTCCGCGGGTGGATGAGCAGTTCTTC; j_call: TRBJ2-1; v_call: TRBV28; clone_size: -; d_call: -
cdr3_aa: CASSQGVYGYTF; cdr3_nt: TGTGCCAGCAGCCAAGGGGTATATGGCTACACCTTC; j_call: TRBJ1-2; v_call: TRBV6-2/TRBV6-3; clone_size: few; d_call: -
cdr3_aa: CASSYRIWGTDTQYF; cdr3_nt: TGTGCCAGCAGTTACCGGATATGGGGCACAGATACGCAGTATTTT; j_call: TRBJ2-3; v_call: TRBV28; clone_size: -; d_call: -
cdr3_aa: CASRLGGGDEKLFF; cdr3_nt: TGTGCCAGCAGGTTGGGGGGAGGGGATGAAAAACTGTTTTTT; j_call: TRBJ1-4; v_call: TRBV6-5; clone_size: many; d_call: -
cdr3_aa: CASSLIAANKETQYF; cdr3_nt: TGTGCCAGCAGCTTAATAGCAGCTAATAAAGAGACCCAGTACTTC; j_call: TRBJ2-5; v_call: TRBV5-5; clone_size: -; d_call: -
cdr3_aa: CSAIAGPEQFF; cdr3_nt: TGCAGTGCTATAGCCGGGCCCGAGCAGTTCTTC; j_call: TRBJ2-1; v_call: TRBV20-1; clone_size: -; d_call: -
cdr3_aa: CSANPSFEDEQYF; cdr3_nt: TGCAGTGCTAACCCGAGTTTCGAGGACGAACAGTACTTC; j_call: TRBJ2-7; v_call: TRBV20-1; clone_size: -; d_call: -
cdr3_aa: CSVEIFLAGVDEQFF; cdr3_nt: TGCAGTGTTGAAATTTTCCTAGCGGGAGTGGATGAGCAGTTCTTC; j_call: TRBJ2-1; v_call: TRBV29-1; clone_size: -; d_call: TRBD2
cdr3_aa: CSALGQDLAGAIHEQYF; cdr3_nt: TGCAGTGCCCTGGGGCAGGATCTAGCGGGAGCTATCCACGAGCAGTACTTC; j_call: TRBJ2-7; v_call: TRBV20-1; clone_size: -; d_call: TRBD2
cdr3_aa: CSARDPSLEHF; cdr3_nt: TGCAGTGCTAGAGATCCGTCATTGGAGCATTTT; j_call: TRBJ1-5; v_call: TRBV20-1; clone_size: -; d_call: -
cdr3_aa: CASSLTLLAGDQFF; cdr3_nt: TGCGCCAGTAGCTTAACACTCTTGGCGGGAGACCAGTTCTTC; j_call: TRBJ2-1; v_call: TRBV11-2; clone_size: once; d_call: TRBD2
cdr3_aa: CSVSTGLGDSYVQYF; cdr3_nt: TGCAGTGTTAGTACGGGACTCGGCGATTCCTACGTGCAGTACTTC; j_call: TRBJ2-7; v_call: TRBV20-1; clone_size: -; d_call: -
cdr3_aa: CSVEESGANVLTF; cdr3_nt: TGCAGCGTTGAGGAGTCTGGGGCCAACGTCCTGACTTTC; j_call: TRBJ2-6; v_call: TRBV29-1; clone_size: -; d_call: -
cdr3_aa: CASSLASGVSYEQHF; cdr3_nt: TGTGCCAGCAGCTTAGCGAGCGGGGTTTCCTACGAGCAGCACTTC; j_call: TRBJ2-7; v_call: TRBV7-2; clone_size: -; d_call: TRBD2
cdr3_aa: CTSSSLGGDEGKLFF; cdr3_nt: TGTACGAGCAGCAGCCTCGGGGGTGACGAGGGGAAACTGTTTTTT; j_call: TRBJ1-4; v_call: TRBV4-2; clone_size: -; d_call: -
cdr3_aa: CSVRAGNLNTGELFF; cdr3_nt: TGCAGTGTTAGAGCAGGGAACCTGAATACCGGGGAGCTGTTTTTT; j_call: TRBJ2-2; v_call: TRBV20-1; clone_size: once; d_call: -
cdr3_aa: CSARDRGREEPQHF; cdr3_nt: TGCAGCGCCCGGGACAGGGGTCGGGAAGAGCCCCAGCATTTT; j_call: TRBJ1-5; v_call: TRBV29-1; clone_size: -; d_call: TRBD1
cdr3_aa: CSARTRDRVSIQYF; cdr3_nt: TGCAGTGCTAGAACCCGGGACAGGGTAAGCATTCAGTACTTC; j_call: TRBJ2-4; v_call: TRBV20-1; clone_size: -; d_call: TRBD1
cdr3_aa: CASSRDSGTATQYF; cdr3_nt: TGCGCCAGTAGCAGGGACAGCGGGACAGCTACGCAGTATTTT; j_call: TRBJ2-3; v_call: TRBV5-1; clone_size: -; d_call: -
cdr3_aa: CAWSSGGHQPQHF; cdr3_nt: TGTGCCTGGAGTTCAGGGGGGCACCAGCCCCAGCATTTT; j_call: TRBJ1-5; v_call: TRBV30; clone_size: -; d_call: TRBD1
cdr3_aa: CASSPWSSSYEQYF; cdr3_nt: TGTGCCAGCAGCCCGTGGAGTAGTTCCTACGAGCAATACTTC; j_call: TRBJ2-7; v_call: TRBV9; clone_size: -; d_call: -
cdr3_aa: CASSQDKASSGNTIYF; cdr3_nt: TGTGCCAGCAGCCAAGACAAGGCGAGCTCTGGAAACACCATATATTTT; j_call: TRBJ1-3; v_call: TRBV14; clone_size: -; d_call: -
cdr3_aa: CASSYGQMSQPQLF; cdr3_nt: TGCGCCAGCAGTTACGGGCAGATGAGTCAGCCCCAGCTTTTT; j_call: TRBJ1-5; v_call: TRBV6-2/TRBV6-3; clone_size: -; d_call: -
cdr3_aa: CSAGNTLGTNQPQHF; cdr3_nt: TGCAGTGCTGGAAATACATTAGGTACGAATCAGCCCCAACATTTT; j_call: TRBJ1-5; v_call: TRBV20-1; clone_size: -; d_call: -
cdr3_aa: CASSLNTGELFF; cdr3_nt: TGTGCCAGCAGTTTGAACACCGGGGAGCTGTTTTTT; j_call: TRBJ2-2; v_call: TRBV28; clone_size: many; d_call: -
cdr3_aa: CASSQDLFRGKYGYTF; cdr3_nt: TGCGCCAGCAGCCAAGATCTGTTCAGGGGGAAATATGGCTACACCTTC; j_call: TRBJ1-2; v_call: TRBV4-1; clone_size: -; d_call: TRBD1